This entry lists 2 T cell receptor beta chains sequenced from one sample in a study of naive and memory T cell subsets. Treatment given: skin biopsy from PPD injection site in Mantoux-positive individual. The library had UMIs added by 3' ligation of an oligonucleotide to TCR cDNA. The SP2 primer and nested alpha and beta constant region primers amplified ligated cDNA in four rounds. TCRdb re-called the UMI-ligation and nested PCR reads with MiXCR, one entry per CDR3 protein. This sample has 35,000 to 40,000 distinct CDR3 sequences; approximately 9.9% occur once, and the top ten carry roughly 3.6%. The sequencing used skin, collected from a tuberculin skin test site. The receptors stem from an adult in good health.

This clonotype was detected many times. The chain employs TRBV5-1 and TRBJ2-3; D gene ambiguous. The CDR3 extends over 16 amino acids. Germline V gene data show CDR1 as SGHRS and CDR2 as YFSETQ. V was pared by 3 bases and J by 0 bases, with 14 bases between. In nucleotides, the CDR3 is TGCGCCAGCAGCTCAGACCCACCCCCGAGCACAGATACGCAGTATTTT. The encoded protein is CASSSDPPPSTDTQYF.

This clonotype was detected ten times or more. The chain links TRBV14 to TRBJ2-2; a possible D gene is TRBD1 (5 bases). The germline V gene encodes CDR1 SGHDN and CDR2 FVKESK. The CDR3 totals 17 residues. Trimming cost V 4 bases and J 4 bases, with 19 bases left between them. The CDR3: CASSLSLEGAATGELFF. CDR3 nucleotides: TGTGCCAGCAGCCTAAGTCTGGAAGGGGCTGCCACCGGGGAGCTGTTTTTT.